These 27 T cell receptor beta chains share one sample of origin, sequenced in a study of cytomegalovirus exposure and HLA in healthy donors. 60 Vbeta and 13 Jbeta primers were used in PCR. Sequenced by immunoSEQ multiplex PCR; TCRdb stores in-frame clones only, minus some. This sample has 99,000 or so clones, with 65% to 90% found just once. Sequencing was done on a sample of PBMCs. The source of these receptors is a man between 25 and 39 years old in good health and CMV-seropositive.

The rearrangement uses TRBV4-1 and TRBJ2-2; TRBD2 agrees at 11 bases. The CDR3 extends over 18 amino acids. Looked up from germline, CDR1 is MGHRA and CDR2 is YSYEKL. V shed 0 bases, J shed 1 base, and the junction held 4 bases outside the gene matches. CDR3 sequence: CASSQDFGTSGNTGELFF. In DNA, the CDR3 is TGCGCCAGCAGCCAAGATTTCGGGACTAGCGGGAACACCGGGGAGCTGTTTTTT.

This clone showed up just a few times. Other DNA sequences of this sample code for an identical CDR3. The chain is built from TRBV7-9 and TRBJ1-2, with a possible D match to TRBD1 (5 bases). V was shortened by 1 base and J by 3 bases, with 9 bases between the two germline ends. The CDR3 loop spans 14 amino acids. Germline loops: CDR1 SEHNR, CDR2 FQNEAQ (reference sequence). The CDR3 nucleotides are TGTGCCAGCAGCTTAGGAGGGGAGGACTATGGCTACACCTTC. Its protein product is CASSLGGEDYGYTF.

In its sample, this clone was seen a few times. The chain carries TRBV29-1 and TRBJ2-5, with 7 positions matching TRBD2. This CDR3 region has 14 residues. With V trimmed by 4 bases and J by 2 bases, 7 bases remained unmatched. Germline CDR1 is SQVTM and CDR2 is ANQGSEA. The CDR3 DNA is TGCAGCGTTGTTCGGACTAGGCGGCAAGAGACCCAGTACTTC. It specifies CSVVRTRRQETQYF.

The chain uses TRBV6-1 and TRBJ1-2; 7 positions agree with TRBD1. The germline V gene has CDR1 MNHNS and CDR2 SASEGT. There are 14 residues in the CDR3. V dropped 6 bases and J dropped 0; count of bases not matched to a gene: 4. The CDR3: CASRQGSPNYGYTF. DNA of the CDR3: TGTGCCAGCAGACAGGGGAGTCCTAACTATGGCTACACCTTC.

The CDR3 bases are TGTGCCAGCAGCCCTTCCGGGACACACTCCTACGAGCAGTACTTC. This encodes CASSPSGTHSYEQYF. The chain has TRBV5-4 and TRBJ2-7; D possibly corresponds to TRBD1 (6 bases). Per germline, CDR1 SGHNT and CDR2 YYREEE (reference sequence). This CDR3 is built from 15 residues. Trimming removed 4 bases at V and 0 bases at J, with 14 bases between. Filled out from reference TRBV5-4 and TRBJ2-7, the complete variable domain reads ETGVTQSPTHLIKTRGQQVTLRCSSQSGHNTVSWYQQALGQGPQFIFQYYREEENGRGNFPPRFSGLQFPNYSSELNVNALELDDSALYLCASSPSGTHSYEQYFGPGTRLTVT.

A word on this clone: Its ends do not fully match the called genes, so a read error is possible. CDR3 amino acids: CASSLFEGAYEQYF. The CDR3 coding sequence is TGTGCTAGCAGCTTATTTGAGGGGGCCTACGAGCAGTACTTC. V gene TRBV7-7 combines with J gene TRBJ2-7, with TRBD1 as a possible D gene (6 bases). The CDR3 spans 14 residues. Germline V gene sequence: CDR1 SSHAT, CDR2 FNYEAQ (reference sequence). Supplemented by reference TRBV7-7 and TRBJ2-7, the full variable domain reads GAGVSQSPRYKVTKRGQDVTLRCDPISSHATLYWYQQALGQGPEFLTYFNYEAQPDKSGLPSDRFSAERPEGSISTLTIQRTEQRDSAMYRCASSLFEGAYEQYFGPGTRLTVT.

The CDR3 loop reads CASSRGQANYGYTF. CDR3 DNA: TGTGCCAGCAGCCGCGGACAGGCTAACTATGGCTACACCTTC. The chain has TRBV27 and TRBJ1-2, with 7 bases matching TRBD1. This CDR3 region has 14 residues. Germline CDR1 is MNHEY and CDR2 is SMNVEV (reference sequence). V gave up 6 bases and J gave up 0 bases; unmatched junction bases: 4.

Here the CDR3 DNA reads TGTGCCAGTAGTAATTATAGGGGACAGGGGGCAATAGGCGGGGAGCTGTTTTTT. Protein product: CASSNYRGQGAIGGELFF. V and J are TRBV19 and TRBJ2-2; 12 bases map to TRBD1. The germline V gene encodes CDR1 LNHDA and CDR2 SQIVND (reference sequence). This CDR3 contains 18 residues. The J segment lost 7 bases and the V segment lost 4 bases, leaving 13 bases of the junction unmatched.

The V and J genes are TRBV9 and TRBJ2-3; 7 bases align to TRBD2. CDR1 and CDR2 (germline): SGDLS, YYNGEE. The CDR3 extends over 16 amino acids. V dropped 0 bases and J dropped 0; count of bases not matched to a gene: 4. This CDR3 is CASSVGSSGSTDTQYF. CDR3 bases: TGTGCCAGCAGCGTAGGGTCTAGCGGAAGCACAGATACGCAGTATTTT.

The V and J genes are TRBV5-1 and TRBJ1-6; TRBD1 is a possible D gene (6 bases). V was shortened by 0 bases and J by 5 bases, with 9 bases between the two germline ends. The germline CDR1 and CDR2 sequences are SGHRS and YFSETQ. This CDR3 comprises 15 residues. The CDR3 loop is CASSLAGQNNSPLHF. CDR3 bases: TGCGCCAGCAGCTTGGCTGGACAGAATAATTCACCCCTCCACTTT.

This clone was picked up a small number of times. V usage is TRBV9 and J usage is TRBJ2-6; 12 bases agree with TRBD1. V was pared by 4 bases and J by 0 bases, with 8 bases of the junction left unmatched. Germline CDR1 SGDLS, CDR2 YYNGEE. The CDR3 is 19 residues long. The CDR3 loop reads CASSPFLGQGASGANVLTF. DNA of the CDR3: TGTGCCAGCAGCCCATTCTTGGGACAGGGGGCCTCTGGGGCCAACGTCCTGACTTTC.

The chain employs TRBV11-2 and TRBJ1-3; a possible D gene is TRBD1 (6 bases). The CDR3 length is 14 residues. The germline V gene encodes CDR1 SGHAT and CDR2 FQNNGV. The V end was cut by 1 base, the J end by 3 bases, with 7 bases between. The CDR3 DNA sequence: TGTGCCAGCAGCTTAGTCAGGGGTGGAAACACCATATATTTT. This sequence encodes CASSLVRGGNTIYF.

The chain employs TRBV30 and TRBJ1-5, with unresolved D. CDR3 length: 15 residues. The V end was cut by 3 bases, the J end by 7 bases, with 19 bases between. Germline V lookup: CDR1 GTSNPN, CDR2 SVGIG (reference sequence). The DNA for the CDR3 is TGTGCCTGGAGCCCCACGGGAGGGTACGGACAGCCCCAGCATTTT. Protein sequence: CAWSPTGGYGQPQHF.

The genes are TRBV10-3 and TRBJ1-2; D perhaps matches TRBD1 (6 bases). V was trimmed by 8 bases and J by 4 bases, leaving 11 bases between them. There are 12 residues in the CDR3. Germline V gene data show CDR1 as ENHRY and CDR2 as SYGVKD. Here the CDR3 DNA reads TGTGCCATCCACAGGGCCGGCTATGGCTACACCTTC. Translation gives CAIHRAGYGYTF.

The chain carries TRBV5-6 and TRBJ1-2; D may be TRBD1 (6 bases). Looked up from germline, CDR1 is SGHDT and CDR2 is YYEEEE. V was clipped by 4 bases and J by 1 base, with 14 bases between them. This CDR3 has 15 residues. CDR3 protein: CASSQGTPRNYGYTF. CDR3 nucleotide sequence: TGTGCCAGCAGCCAAGGGACACCCCGTAACTATGGCTACACCTTC. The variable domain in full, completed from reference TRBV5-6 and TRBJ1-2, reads DAGVTQSPTHLIKTRGQQVTLRCSPKSGHDTVSWYQQALGQGPQFIFQYYEEEERQRGNFPDRFSGHQFPNYSSELNVNALLLGDSALYLCASSQGTPRNYGYTFGSGTRLTVV.

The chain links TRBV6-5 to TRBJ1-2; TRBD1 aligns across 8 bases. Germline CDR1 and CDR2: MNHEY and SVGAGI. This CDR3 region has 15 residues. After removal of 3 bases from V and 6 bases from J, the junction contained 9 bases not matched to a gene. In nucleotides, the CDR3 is TGTGCCAGCAGTTATACCAGACAGGGGTTAAATGGCTACACCTTC. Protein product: CASSYTRQGLNGYTF.

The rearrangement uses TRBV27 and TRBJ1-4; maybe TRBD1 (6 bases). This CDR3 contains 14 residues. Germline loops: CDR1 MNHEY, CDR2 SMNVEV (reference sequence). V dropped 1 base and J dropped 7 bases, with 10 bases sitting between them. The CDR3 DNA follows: TGTGCCAGCAGTTTATTGGGACACTTTGAAAAACTGTTTTTT. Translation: CASSLLGHFEKLFF.

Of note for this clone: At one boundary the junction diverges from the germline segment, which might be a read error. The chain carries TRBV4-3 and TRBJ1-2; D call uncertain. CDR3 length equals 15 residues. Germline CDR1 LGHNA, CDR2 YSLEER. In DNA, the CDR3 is TGCGCCAGCAGCCAACTGACCGGAGCTAACTATGGTTACACCTTC. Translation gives CASSQLTGANYGYTF.

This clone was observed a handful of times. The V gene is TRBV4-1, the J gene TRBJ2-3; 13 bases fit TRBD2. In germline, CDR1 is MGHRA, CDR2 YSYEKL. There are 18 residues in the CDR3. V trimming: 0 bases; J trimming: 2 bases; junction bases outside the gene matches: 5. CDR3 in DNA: TGCGCCAGCAGCCAAGAGGAGACTAGCGGGGGGATCACAGATACGCAGTATTTT. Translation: CASSQEETSGGITDTQYF.

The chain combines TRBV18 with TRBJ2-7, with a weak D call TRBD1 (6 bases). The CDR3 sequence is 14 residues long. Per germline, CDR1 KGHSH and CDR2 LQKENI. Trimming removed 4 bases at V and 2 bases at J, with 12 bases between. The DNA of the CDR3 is TGTGCCAGCTCACTCCGACAGGCCCCCTACGAGCAGTACTTC. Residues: CASSLRQAPYEQYF.

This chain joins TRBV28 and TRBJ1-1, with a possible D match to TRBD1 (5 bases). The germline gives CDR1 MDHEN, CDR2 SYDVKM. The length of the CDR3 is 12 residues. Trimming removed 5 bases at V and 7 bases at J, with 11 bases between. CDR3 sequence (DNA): TGTGCCAGCAGTCGTTACAGGAATGAAGCTTTCTTT. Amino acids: CASSRYRNEAFF.

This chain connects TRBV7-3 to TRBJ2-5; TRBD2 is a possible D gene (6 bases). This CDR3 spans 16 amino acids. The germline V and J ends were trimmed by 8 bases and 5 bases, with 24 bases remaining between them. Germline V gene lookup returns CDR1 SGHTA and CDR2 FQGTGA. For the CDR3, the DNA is TGTGCCAGCCCCCAAGGGGCCGGGGGTTCGTGTGAGACCCAGTACTTC. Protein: CASPQGAGGSCETQYF. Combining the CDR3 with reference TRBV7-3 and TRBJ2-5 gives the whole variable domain GAGVSQTPSNKVTEKGKYVELRCDPISGHTALYWYRQSLGQGPEFLIYFQGTGAADDSGLPNDRFFAVRPEGSVSTLKIQRTERGDSAVYLCASPQGAGGSCETQYFGPGTRLLVL.

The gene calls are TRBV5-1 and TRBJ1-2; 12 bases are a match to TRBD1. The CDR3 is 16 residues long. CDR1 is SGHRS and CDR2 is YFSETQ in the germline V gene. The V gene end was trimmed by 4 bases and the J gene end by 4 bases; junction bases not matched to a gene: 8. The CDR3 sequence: CASSANPGQGAYGYTF. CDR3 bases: TGCGCCAGCAGCGCAAATCCGGGACAGGGGGCCTATGGCTACACCTTC.

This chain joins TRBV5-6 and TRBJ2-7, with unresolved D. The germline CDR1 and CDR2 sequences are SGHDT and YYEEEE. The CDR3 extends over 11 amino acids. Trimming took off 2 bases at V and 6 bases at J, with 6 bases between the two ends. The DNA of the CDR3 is TGTGCCAGCAGCTTCGTCGGCGAGCAGTACTTC. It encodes CASSFVGEQYF. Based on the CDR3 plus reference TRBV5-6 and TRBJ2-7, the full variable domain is DAGVTQSPTHLIKTRGQQVTLRCSPKSGHDTVSWYQQALGQGPQFIFQYYEEEERQRGNFPDRFSGHQFPNYSSELNVNALLLGDSALYLCASSFVGEQYFGPGTRLTVT.

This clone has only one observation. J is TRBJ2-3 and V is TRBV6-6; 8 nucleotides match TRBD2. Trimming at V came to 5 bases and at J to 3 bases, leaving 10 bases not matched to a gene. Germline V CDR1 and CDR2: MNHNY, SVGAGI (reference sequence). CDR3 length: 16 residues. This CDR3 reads CASSQKRGGRTDTQYF. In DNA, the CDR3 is TGTGCCAGCAGTCAGAAACGGGGGGGCAGGACAGATACGCAGTATTTT.

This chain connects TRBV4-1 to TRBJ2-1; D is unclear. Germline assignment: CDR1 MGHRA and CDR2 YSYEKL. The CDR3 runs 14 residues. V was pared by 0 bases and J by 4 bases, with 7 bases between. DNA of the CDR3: TGCGCCAGCAGCCAAGATCACAGTTACAATGAGCAGTTCTTC. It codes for CASSQDHSYNEQFF.

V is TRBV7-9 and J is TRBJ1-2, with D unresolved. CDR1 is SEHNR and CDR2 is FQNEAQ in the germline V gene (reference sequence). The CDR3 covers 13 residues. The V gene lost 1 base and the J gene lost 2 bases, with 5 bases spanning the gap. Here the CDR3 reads CASSLVQNYGYTF. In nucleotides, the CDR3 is TGTGCCAGCAGCTTAGTACAGAACTATGGCTACACCTTC.